One and the same sample provided the 27 T cell receptor beta chains below, sequenced in a study of blood T cell repertoires in COVID-19. Some clones are missing from TCRdb's copy, which holds only in-frame ones; the method was immunoSEQ multiplex PCR. Among 180,000 or so clones listed, over 70% were seen once. The sequencing sample was made of PBMCs or T cells enriched from blood (not recorded which). The receptors originated from a man in his forties or fifties who had recovered from COVID-19.

The genes are TRBV28 and TRBJ1-4, with D perhaps TRBD1 (5 bases). Trimming stripped 1 base from V and 8 bases from J, with 8 bases between. This CDR3 has 13 amino acids. CDR1 MDHEN and CDR2 SYDVKM come from the germline V gene. The CDR3 nucleotides are TGTGCCAGCAGTTTATCAGGGTTCGAAAAACTGTTTTTT. The encoded protein is CASSLSGFEKLFF.

J is TRBJ2-5 and V is TRBV6-5; perhaps TRBD1 as D (5 bases). Germline V gives CDR1 MNHEY, CDR2 SVGAGI. The CDR3 is made up of 14 amino acids. V was shortened by 3 bases and J by 4 bases, with 12 bases between the two germline ends. In DNA, the CDR3 is TGTGCCAGCAGTTATAGGGGCCGCGGAGAGACCCAGTACTTC. Protein: CASSYRGRGETQYF.

V and J are TRBV16 and TRBJ2-7; 9 nucleotides line up with TRBD1. Germline CDR1 is KGHSY and CDR2 is FQNENV. Trimming at V came to 4 bases and at J to 5 bases, leaving 6 bases not matched to a gene. This CDR3 comprises 14 residues. The CDR3 region has the DNA TGTGCCAGCAGCCCTAGACAGGGGGATCACGAGCAGTACTTC. It specifies CASSPRQGDHEQYF.

The table lists this clone with a few counts. The chain has TRBV7-9 and TRBJ2-2, with TRBD1 as a possible D gene (6 bases). This CDR3 is built from 13 residues. Between the trimmed V and J ends, which lost 4 bases and 5 bases, there was a span of 8 bases. Germline V gives CDR1 SEHNR, CDR2 FQNEAQ (reference sequence). The CDR3, as DNA: TGTGCCAGCAGCTCAGGGGTAACCGGGGAGCTGTTTTTT. It codes for CASSSGVTGELFF. Full variable domain (missing parts from reference TRBV7-9 and TRBJ2-2): DTGVSQNPRHKITKRGQNVTFRCDPISEHNRLYWYRQTLGQGPEFLTYFQNEAQLEKSRLLSDRFSAERPKGSFSTLEIQRTEQGDSAMYLCASSSGVTGELFFGEGSRLTVL.

Details on this clone: Lacking the conserved final phenylalanine or tryptophan, this CDR3 likely reflects a read error. Because the CDR3's place on the DNA is in doubt, the DNA is left out and the CDR3 is given as listed by TCRdb. The chain uses TRBV7-9 and TRBJ1-1; no check of the table's D call, TRBD1, against the DNA was made. The CDR3 totals 9 residues, both ends included. In germline, CDR1 is SEHNR, CDR2 FQNEAQ (reference sequence). The CDR3 spells CASSLGDTR.

The rearrangement links TRBV5-4 to TRBJ1-1, with D possibly TRBD1 on 6 matching bases. V lost 0 bases and J 5 bases, leaving 14 bases between the germline ends. The germline CDR1 and CDR2 sequences are SGHNT and YYREEE (reference sequence). The CDR3 runs to 15 residues. CDR3 bases: TGTGCCAGCAGCTTGGAGGGGGGGCGGTGGACTGAAGCTTTCTTT. Encoded protein: CASSLEGGRWTEAFF.

The chain is built from TRBV5-4 and TRBJ1-5; no clear D. Germline V gene data show CDR1 as SGHNT and CDR2 as YYREEE (reference sequence). The CDR3 is 18 amino acids. Trimming stripped 4 bases from V and 0 bases from J, with 20 bases between. CDR3: CASSGRTFDSDSNQPQHF. CDR3 nucleotides: TGTGCCAGCAGCGGGAGGACGTTCGATTCGGATAGCAATCAGCCCCAGCATTTT.

The chain recombines TRBV6-5 with TRBJ2-7; no reliable D call. Germline V gives CDR1 MNHEY, CDR2 SVGAGI. The CDR3 is 12 amino acids. Trimming stripped 11 bases from V and 5 bases from J, with 16 bases between. In DNA form, the CDR3 reads TGTGCCGCACGGAGCCTCACCAACGAGCAGTACTTC. This gives the protein CAARSLTNEQYF.

V gene TRBV3-1 (or the pseudogene TRBV3-2) combines with J gene TRBJ2-1; 8 nucleotides agree with TRBD2. V lost 4 bases, J lost 0 bases, and 5 bases stayed unmatched. The CDR3 consists of 16 residues. CDR1 and CDR2 (germline): LGHDT, YNNKEL (reference sequence). CDR3 nucleotides: TGTGCCAGCAGCCCAACCCTAGCGGGCTCCTACAATGAGCAGTTCTTC. Protein sequence: CASSPTLAGSYNEQFF.

In its sample, this clone was seen a few times. The chain is built from TRBV19 and TRBJ1-1; 9 positions agree with TRBD1. The CDR3 extends over 14 amino acids. Trimming cost V 6 bases and J 2 bases; bases outside gene matches: 4. Germline V gives CDR1 LNHDA, CDR2 SQIVND (reference sequence). In nucleotides, the CDR3 is TGTGCCAGTAGCTGGACAGGGGCTAACACTGAAGCTTTCTTT. Its translation: CASSWTGANTEAFF.

V usage is TRBV28 and J usage is TRBJ1-6; D unclear. V shed 2 bases and J shed 10 bases, with 15 bases lying between them. The CDR3 consists of 15 residues. Germline CDR1 is MDHEN and CDR2 is SYDVKM. The CDR3 region is CASSLPVLGGSPLHF. In nucleotides, the CDR3 is TGTGCCAGCAGTTTACCCGTCCTAGGCGGCTCACCCCTCCACTTT.

This clone was detected only once. The rearrangement uses TRBV11-2 and TRBJ2-7; 11 positions match TRBD2. The J segment lost 7 bases and the V segment lost 4 bases, leaving 6 bases of the junction unmatched. The V gene's germline CDR1 is SGHAT and CDR2 FQNNGV. The CDR3 consists of 14 residues. CDR3 loop: CASSSRLAGKEQYF. CDR3 in DNA: TGTGCCAGCAGCTCGAGACTAGCGGGGAAAGAGCAGTACTTC.

In this sample, this clone turned up a few times. The V and J genes are TRBV27 and TRBJ1-2; TRBD1 matches at 10 bases. The germline V gene encodes CDR1 MNHEY and CDR2 SMNVEV (reference sequence). J was trimmed by 4 bases and V by 3 bases; bases with no gene match: 8. This CDR3 region has 16 residues. The CDR3 reads CASSFYSGQGSYGYTF. CDR3 DNA: TGTGCCAGCAGTTTCTACTCGGGACAGGGGAGCTATGGCTACACCTTC.

The rearrangement links TRBV7-8 to TRBJ2-2; perhaps TRBD2 as D (6 bases). Germline V gene sequence: CDR1 SGHVS, CDR2 FQNEAQ. V was trimmed by 4 bases and J by 6 bases, leaving 9 bases between them. The CDR3 extends over 13 amino acids. In DNA form, the CDR3 reads TGTGCCAGCAGCTCGGGACTGTCCGGGGAGCTGTTTTTT. Residues: CASSSGLSGELFF.

The chain joins TRBV28 to TRBJ1-4; 7 bases agree with TRBD1. The CDR3 totals 15 residues. Germline CDR1 reads MDHEN; CDR2 reads SYDVKM. The ends lost 5 bases at V and 4 bases at J; junction bases unmatched: 7. As DNA, the CDR3 is TGTGCCAGCAGTCCCACAGGGGTACGTAATGAAAAACTGTTTTTT. Translated: CASSPTGVRNEKLFF.

This chain links TRBV27 with TRBJ1-5, with 9 bases lining up with TRBD1. This CDR3 has 15 amino acids. V was clipped by 6 bases and J by 4 bases; unmatched bases: 7. Germline V CDR1 and CDR2: MNHEY, SMNVEV (reference sequence). The CDR3 spells CASRLGQGPNQPQHF. CDR3 nucleotide sequence: TGTGCCAGCAGACTGGGACAGGGACCAAATCAGCCCCAGCATTTT.

The sample holds one count of this clone. The chain is built from TRBV5-4 and TRBJ2-2, with 10 positions matching TRBD2. Looked up from germline, CDR1 is SGHNT and CDR2 is YYREEE (reference sequence). The CDR3 runs to 16 residues. J gave up 3 bases and V 7 bases, and 9 bases lay outside the gene matches. CDR3 protein: CASEAGGPGDTGELFF. Written as DNA, the CDR3 is TGTGCCAGCGAAGCGGGGGGGCCCGGAGACACCGGGGAGCTGTTTTTT.

The gene calls are TRBV29-1 and TRBJ1-1; 7 nucleotides line up with TRBD1. CDR1 SQVTM and CDR2 ANQGSEA come from the germline V gene. J gave up 4 bases and V 7 bases, and 12 bases lay outside the gene matches. The CDR3 contains 14 residues. CDR3 sequence reads: CSADEQGIGTEAFF. The DNA of the CDR3 is TGCAGCGCGGACGAACAGGGGATCGGCACTGAAGCTTTCTTT.

The genes are TRBV12-3 or TRBV12-4 and TRBJ1-4; D is uncertain. The V gene lost 3 bases and the J gene lost 4 bases, with 6 bases spanning the gap. This CDR3 is built from 13 residues. CDR3 region: CASSFSGNEKLFF. CDR3 sequence (DNA): TGTGCCAGCAGTTTTTCGGGTAATGAAAAACTGTTTTTT.

Comment on this clone: Other nucleotide sequences in the sample specify the same CDR3. This chain uses TRBV18 with TRBJ2-3; D ambiguous. Germline V gene data show CDR1 as KGHSH and CDR2 as LQKENI. This CDR3 has 14 amino acids. The germline V and J ends were trimmed by 6 bases and 2 bases, with 12 bases remaining between them. CDR3 nucleotide sequence: TGTGCCAGCTCCCCTCCTCGAGCCACAGATACGCAGTATTTT. It codes for CASSPPRATDTQYF.

The genes are TRBV3-1 (or the pseudogene TRBV3-2) and TRBJ2-7, with 9 bases identical to TRBD1. CDR1 and CDR2 (germline): LGHDT, YNNKEL (reference sequence). This CDR3 region has 14 residues. V lost 4 bases, J lost 6 bases, and 7 bases stayed unmatched. The CDR3 DNA follows: TGTGCCAGCAGCCCCGGGACAGGGCCCCTCGAGCAGTACTTC. Translation: CASSPGTGPLEQYF.

The chain is built from TRBV6-1 and TRBJ1-5; D unclear. Per the germline V gene, CDR1 is MNHNS and CDR2 is SASEGT. This CDR3 comprises 15 residues. V lost 1 base, J lost 0 bases, and 7 bases lay in between. CDR3 sequence reads: CASSEDNYSNQPQHF. For the CDR3, the DNA is TGTGCCAGCAGTGAAGACAACTATAGCAATCAGCCCCAGCATTTT.

The gene calls are TRBV7-8 and TRBJ2-1, with TRBD2 identical over 10 bases. The CDR3 totals 17 residues. The germline V gene encodes CDR1 SGHVS and CDR2 FQNEAQ. The ends lost 0 bases at V and 8 bases at J; junction bases unmatched: 10. The CDR3 coding sequence is TGTGCCAGCAGCTTAGCCCGCTCTAGCGGGGGCCTTTATGAGCAGTTCTTC. It translates to CASSLARSSGGLYEQFF.

V is TRBV19 and J is TRBJ1-6; a weak D match, TRBD1 (5 bases). Germline assignment: CDR1 LNHDA and CDR2 SQIVND (reference sequence). With 8 bases removed from V and 7 bases from J, the gap between germline ends came to 18 bases. This CDR3 is 15 amino acids long. CDR3: CASVSGERMNSPLHF. Written as DNA, the CDR3 is TGTGCCAGTGTCTCGGGGGAAAGGATGAATTCACCCCTCCACTTT. Full variable domain (missing parts from reference TRBV19 and TRBJ1-6): DGGITQSPKYLFRKEGQNVTLSCEQNLNHDAMYWYRQDPGQGLRLIYYSQIVNDFQKGDIAEGYSVSREKKESFPLTVTSAQKNPTAFYLCASVSGERMNSPLHFGNGTRLTVT.

This clone was found a few times. This chain connects TRBV18 to TRBJ1-3; 7 nucleotides match TRBD1. This CDR3 spans 16 amino acids. The germline CDR1 and CDR2 sequences are KGHSH and LQKENI. J gave up 0 bases and V 4 bases, and 6 bases lay outside the gene matches. The CDR3 here is CASSLRDSASGNTIYF. CDR3 bases: TGTGCCAGCTCACTACGGGACAGTGCCTCTGGAAACACCATATATTTT.

This clone was seen just once. The chain combines TRBV11-2 with TRBJ1-6; TRBD1 agrees at 8 bases. CDR1 and CDR2 (germline): SGHAT, FQNNGV. The CDR3 length is 14 residues. V lost 7 bases, J lost 7 bases, and 6 bases stayed unmatched. The CDR3 DNA is TGTGCCAGCACCCTCGGGACAGGAAATTCACCCCTCCACTTT. Its protein is CASTLGTGNSPLHF.

The J gene is TRBJ1-6, the V gene TRBV28; no firm D call. Germline V gene sequence: CDR1 MDHEN, CDR2 SYDVKM. Trimming removed 4 bases from V and 1 base from J, with 11 bases in between. The length of the CDR3 is 16 residues. CDR3 residues: CASSSRMESYNSPLHF. As DNA, the CDR3 is TGTGCCAGCAGTTCAAGAATGGAGTCCTATAATTCACCCCTCCACTTT.